This T cell receptor beta chain was recovered during a study of T cell clones after liver transplantation. Sequenced by immunoSEQ multiplex PCR; TCRdb stores in-frame clones only, minus some. The sample holds around 110,000 clones; around nine tenths are singletons and the top ten take more than 0.8%. Germline V gives CDR1 MDHEN, CDR2 SYDVKM. CDR3 length: 13 residues. The V end was cut by 6 bases, the J end by 0 bases, with 6 bases between. The source of this sequence is a human patient who received a liver transplant. Some T cells may be provided by the graft donor. The sample in question was CD4+ T cells from blood, obtained 12 months after liver transplant. V usage is TRBV28 and J usage is TRBJ1-5; no reliable D call. The CDR3 DNA is TGTGCCAGCAGCGGACGTAGCAATCAGCCCCAGCATTTT. It specifies CASSGRSNQPQHF.